A single sample gave rise to the 5 T cell receptor beta chains below, sequenced in a study of blood T cell repertoires in COVID-19. Using immunoSEQ multiplex PCR, the repertoire was profiled, and TCRdb retains in-frame clones only, with some absent. The sample contains tens of thousands of clones, 80% to 90% of which appear only once. Material: peripheral blood. These receptor sequences come from a man aged 60 to 69 with acute or convalescent COVID-19.

The rearrangement uses TRBV5-1 and TRBJ2-1, with 11 bases lining up with TRBD1. J lost 7 bases, V lost 0 bases, and 3 bases had no gene match. Germline-derived CDR1 and CDR2 are SGHRS and YFSETQ. This CDR3 has 15 residues. The CDR3: CASSLGDRGINEQFF. The CDR3 bases are TGCGCCAGCAGCTTGGGGGACAGGGGGATTAATGAGCAGTTCTTC.

This chain uses TRBV4-1 with TRBJ2-1; D ambiguous. V lost 4 bases, J lost 9 bases, and 13 bases lay in between. Germline V lookup: CDR1 MGHRA, CDR2 YSYEKL. The CDR3 is made up of 13 amino acids. The CDR3 sequence: CASSPVSRIEQFF. The CDR3 region has the DNA TGCGCCAGCAGCCCCGTTTCCAGAATTGAGCAGTTCTTC.

In its sample, this clone was seen once. This chain joins TRBV11-2 and TRBJ2-7; a weak D match, TRBD1 (6 bases). CDR1 is SGHAT and CDR2 is FQNNGV in the germline V gene. The CDR3 is 14 residues long. Trimming shortened V by 1 base and J by 6 bases, and 13 bases separated the two germline ends. The CDR3 reads CASSLVVGGGEQYF. The CDR3 bases are TGTGCCAGCAGCTTAGTTGTAGGGGGTGGCGAGCAGTACTTC.

The chain links TRBV19 to TRBJ1-2; D is unresolved. The CDR3 consists of 14 residues. Between the trimmed V and J ends, which lost 3 bases and 5 bases, there was a span of 13 bases. The germline gives CDR1 LNHDA, CDR2 SQIVND (reference sequence). The CDR3 protein is CASSIPGGGYGYTF. In DNA form, the CDR3 reads TGTGCCAGTAGTATCCCCGGAGGAGGGTATGGCTACACCTTC.

This clone came up once. The rearrangement links TRBV9 to TRBJ1-1; D possibly corresponds to TRBD1 (5 bases). Germline lookup yields CDR1 SGDLS and CDR2 YYNGEE. The CDR3 consists of 12 residues. V was trimmed by 4 bases and J by 3 bases, leaving 7 bases between them. The CDR3 DNA reads as TGTGCCAGCAGCCGGGGGGACACTGAAGCTTTCTTT. Translated, it gives CASSRGDTEAFF.